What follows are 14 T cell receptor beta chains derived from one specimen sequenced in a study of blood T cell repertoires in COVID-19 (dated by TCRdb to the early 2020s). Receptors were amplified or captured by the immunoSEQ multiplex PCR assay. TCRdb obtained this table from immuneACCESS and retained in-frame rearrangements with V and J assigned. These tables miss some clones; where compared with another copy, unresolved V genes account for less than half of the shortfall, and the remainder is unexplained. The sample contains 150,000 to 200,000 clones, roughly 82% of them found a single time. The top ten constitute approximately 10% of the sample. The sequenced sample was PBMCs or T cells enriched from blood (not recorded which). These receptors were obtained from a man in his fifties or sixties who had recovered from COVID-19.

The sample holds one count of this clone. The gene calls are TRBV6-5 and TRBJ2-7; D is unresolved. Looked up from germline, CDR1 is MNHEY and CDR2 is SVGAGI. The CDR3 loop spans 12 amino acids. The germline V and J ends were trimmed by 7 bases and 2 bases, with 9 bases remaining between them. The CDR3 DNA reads TGTGCCAGCATCCCCGGTACCTACGAGCAGTACTTC. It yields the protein CASIPGTYEQYF.

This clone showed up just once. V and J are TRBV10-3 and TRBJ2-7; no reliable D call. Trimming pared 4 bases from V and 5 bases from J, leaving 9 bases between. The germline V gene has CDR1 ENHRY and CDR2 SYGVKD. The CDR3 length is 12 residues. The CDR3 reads CAISGGNNEQYF. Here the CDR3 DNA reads TGTGCCATCAGTGGAGGCAATAACGAGCAGTACTTC.

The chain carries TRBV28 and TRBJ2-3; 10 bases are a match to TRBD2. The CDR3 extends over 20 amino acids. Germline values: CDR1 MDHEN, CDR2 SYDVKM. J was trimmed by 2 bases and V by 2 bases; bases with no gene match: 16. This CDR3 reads CASSLKSMVAGGPITDTQYF. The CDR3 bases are TGTGCCAGCAGTTTAAAATCTATGGTAGCGGGGGGCCCGATCACAGATACGCAGTATTTT.

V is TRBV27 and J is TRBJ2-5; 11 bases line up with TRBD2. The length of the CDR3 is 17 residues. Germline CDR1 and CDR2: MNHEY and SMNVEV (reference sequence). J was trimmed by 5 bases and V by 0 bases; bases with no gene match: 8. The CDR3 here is CASSLSFGSGGAETQYF. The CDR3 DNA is TGTGCCAGCAGTTTATCGTTCGGTAGCGGGGGGGCGGAGACCCAGTACTTC.

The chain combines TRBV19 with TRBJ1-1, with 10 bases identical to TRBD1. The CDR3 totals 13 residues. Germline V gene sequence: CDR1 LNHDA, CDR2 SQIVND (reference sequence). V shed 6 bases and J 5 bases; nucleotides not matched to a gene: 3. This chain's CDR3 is CASRGQGVTEAFF. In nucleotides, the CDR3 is TGTGCCAGTAGAGGACAGGGGGTGACTGAAGCTTTCTTT.

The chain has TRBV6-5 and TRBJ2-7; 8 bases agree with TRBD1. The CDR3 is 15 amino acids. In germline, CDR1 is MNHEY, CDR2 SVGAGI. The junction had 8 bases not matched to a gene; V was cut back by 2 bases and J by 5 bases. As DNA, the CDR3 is TGTGCCAGCAGTTACAACGGACAGGGTGGACACGAGCAGTACTTC. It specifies CASSYNGQGGHEQYF.

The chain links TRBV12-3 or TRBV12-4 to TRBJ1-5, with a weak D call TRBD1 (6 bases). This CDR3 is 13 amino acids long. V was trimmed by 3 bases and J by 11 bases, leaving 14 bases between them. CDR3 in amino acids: CASSFGGLRSQHF. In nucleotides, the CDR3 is TGTGCCAGCAGTTTTGGGGGCCTTCGGTCCCAGCATTTT.

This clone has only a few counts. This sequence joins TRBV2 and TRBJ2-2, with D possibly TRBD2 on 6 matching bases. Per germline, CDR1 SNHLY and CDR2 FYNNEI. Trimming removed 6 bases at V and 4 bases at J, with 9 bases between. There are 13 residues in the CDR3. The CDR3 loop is CASRAGPTGELFF. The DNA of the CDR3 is TGTGCCAGCAGGGCGGGGCCCACCGGGGAGCTGTTTTTT.

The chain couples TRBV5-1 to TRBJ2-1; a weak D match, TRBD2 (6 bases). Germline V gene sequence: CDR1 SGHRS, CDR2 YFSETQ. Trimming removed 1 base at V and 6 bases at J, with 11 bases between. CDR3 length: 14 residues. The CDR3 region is CASSLPAGSNEQFF. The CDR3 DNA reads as TGCGCCAGCAGCTTGCCGGCGGGGAGCAATGAGCAGTTCTTC.

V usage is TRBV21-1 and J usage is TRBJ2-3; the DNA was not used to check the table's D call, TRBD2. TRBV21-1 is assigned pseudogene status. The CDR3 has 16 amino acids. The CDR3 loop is CASSKSKRGVSDTQYF. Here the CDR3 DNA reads TGTGCCAGCAGCAAATCTAAGCGGGGGGTATCAGATACGCAGTATTTT.

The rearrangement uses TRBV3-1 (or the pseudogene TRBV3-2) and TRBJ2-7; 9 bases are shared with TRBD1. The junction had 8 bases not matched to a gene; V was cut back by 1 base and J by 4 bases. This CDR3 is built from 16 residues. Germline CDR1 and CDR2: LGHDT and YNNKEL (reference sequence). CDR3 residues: CASSQVGTGYGYEQYF. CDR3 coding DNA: TGTGCCAGCAGCCAAGTCGGGACAGGGTATGGTTACGAGCAGTACTTC.

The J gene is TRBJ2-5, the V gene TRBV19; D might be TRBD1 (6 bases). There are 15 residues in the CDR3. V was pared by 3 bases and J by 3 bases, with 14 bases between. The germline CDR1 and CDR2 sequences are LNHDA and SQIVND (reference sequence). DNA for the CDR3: TGTGCCAGTAGTATGGTTGCAGGGGCAAAAGAGACCCAGTACTTC. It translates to CASSMVAGAKETQYF.

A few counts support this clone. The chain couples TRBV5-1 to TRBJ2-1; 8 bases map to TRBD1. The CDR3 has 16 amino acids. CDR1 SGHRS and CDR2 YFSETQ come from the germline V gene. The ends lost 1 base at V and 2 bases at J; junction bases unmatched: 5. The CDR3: CASSLLKTGAYNEQFF. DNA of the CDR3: TGCGCCAGCAGCTTGCTCAAGACAGGGGCCTACAATGAGCAGTTCTTC.

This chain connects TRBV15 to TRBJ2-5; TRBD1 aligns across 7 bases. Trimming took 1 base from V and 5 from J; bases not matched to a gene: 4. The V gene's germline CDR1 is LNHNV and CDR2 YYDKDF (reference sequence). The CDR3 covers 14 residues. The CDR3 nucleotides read TGTGCCACCAGCAGAGCAGGACAGGTGGAGACCCAGTACTTC. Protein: CATSRAGQVETQYF.